Sequencing of this T cell receptor (beta chain) was carried out in a study of T cell responses to AZD1222 COVID-19 vaccine. Study-wide results and limits: Two doses of AZD1222 preceded a rise in Spike-specific TCR breadth and depth. Only a handful of AZD1222 recipients were seropositive at baseline.

The table came from immunoSEQ multiplex PCR; TCRdb's copy has only in-frame clones and leaves some out. There are about 130,000 clones in the sample; 90% occur only once, and 6.9% lies in the top ten. Germline V gene data show CDR1 as MNHEY and CDR2 as SMNVEV (reference sequence). Losses at the gene ends were 3 bases for V and 8 bases for J; bases not matched to a gene: 4. This CDR3 is 14 amino acids long. With respect to this clone: Its target is not known.

The sequenced sample was peripheral blood, obtained on day 0 of AZD1222 vaccination. The V gene is TRBV27, the J gene TRBJ1-6, with 7 nucleotides matching TRBD1. The origin of this receptor is an adult in good health. CDR3 amino acids: CASSFQGGDSPLHF. The CDR3 DNA sequence: TGTGCCAGCAGTTTTCAGGGGGGGGATTCACCCCTCCACTTT.